This T cell receptor (beta chain) was profiled in a study of blood T cells in healthy people across ages. Study findings and constraints: Since the PBMCs were unsorted, naive and antigen-experienced cells could not be conclusively compared.

A few counts support this clonotype. Its specificity is unknown. PCR was performed a second time for about 7 to 11 cycles using a sample-barcoded 5' primer and a J-beta primer mix. Researchers report that a template-switch adaptor with 12 random nucleotides tagged each cDNA molecule. TCRdb reanalysed the 5' RACE reads using MiXCR and keeps one entry per CDR3 protein. The sample lists about 940,000 distinct CDR3 sequences, 45% to 50% occurring once. Every participating donor contributed 8 to 10 milliliters of peripheral blood through a draw. The germline V gene encodes CDR1 SGHTA and CDR2 FQGNSA. V was trimmed by 2 bases and J by 4 bases, leaving 13 bases between them. CDR3 size: 15 residues.

This TCR came from a man aged 30-40 years in good health. Sample: blood. The chain is built from TRBV7-2 and TRBJ2-3; no reliable D call. The CDR3 DNA reads TGTGCCAGCAGCTTACGGCTAGACTTATCAGATACGCAGTATTTT. Translation: CASSLRLDLSDTQYF.